This entry lists 21 T cell receptor beta chains sequenced from one sample in a study of shared clonotypes between healthy human individuals. Repertoires were generated with immunoSEQ multiplex PCR, while TCRdb's copy carries only in-frame clones and drops some. This table has approximately 1,500,000 clones, approximately 97% appearing once. The material sequenced was naive CD4+ T cells sorted from blood. Subset in this sample: CD45RA+ positively selected. The receptors were gathered from a man in his thirties or forties in good health.

The genes are TRBV28 and TRBJ2-7, with D perhaps given as TRBD1 or TRBD2 (7 bases each). The CDR3 contains 15 residues. Germline assignment: CDR1 MDHEN and CDR2 SYDVKM. V dropped 1 base and J dropped 4 bases, with 14 bases sitting between them. The CDR3 coding sequence is TGTGCCAGCAGTTTATTCCGACAGGGAGGGTACGAGCAGTACTTC. This gives the protein CASSLFRQGGYEQYF.

The chain has TRBV2 and TRBJ2-1, with TRBD2 identical over 7 bases. CDR1 is SNHLY, CDR2 FYNNEI, per germline. V shed 6 bases, J shed 6 bases, and the junction held 8 bases outside the gene matches. The CDR3 loop spans 14 amino acids. The CDR3 sequence is CASRGRAVINEQFF. As DNA, the CDR3 is TGTGCCAGCAGAGGGAGGGCCGTGATCAATGAGCAGTTCTTC.

The chain employs TRBV29-1 and TRBJ2-4, with 7 nucleotides matching TRBD1. Germline values: CDR1 SQVTM, CDR2 ANQGSEA. There are 13 residues in the CDR3. The junction had 4 bases not matched to a gene; V was cut back by 0 bases and J by 8 bases. CDR3 loop: CSVEETGKDIQYF. The DNA of the CDR3 is TGCAGCGTTGAAGAGACAGGGAAAGACATTCAGTACTTC. The whole variable domain, filled in from reference TRBV29-1 and TRBJ2-4, reads SAVISQKPSRDICQRGTSLTIQCQVDSQVTMMFWYRQQPGQSLTLIATANQGSEATYESGFVIDKFPISRPNLTFSTLTVSNMSPEDSSIYLCSVEETGKDIQYFGAGTRLSVL.

This rearrangement joins TRBV19 to TRBJ2-3, with 7 bases that match TRBD2. Germline CDR1 LNHDA, CDR2 SQIVND (reference sequence). The CDR3 is made up of 16 amino acids. The junction had 12 bases not matched to a gene; V was cut back by 6 bases and J by 3 bases. This CDR3 reads CASSPKAAGATDTQYF. The DNA of the CDR3 is TGTGCCAGTAGCCCGAAGGCTGCGGGAGCGACAGATACGCAGTATTTT. Drawing the rest from reference TRBV19 and TRBJ2-3, the complete variable domain is DGGITQSPKYLFRKEGQNVTLSCEQNLNHDAMYWYRQDPGQGLRLIYYSQIVNDFQKGDIAEGYSVSREKKESFPLTVTSAQKNPTAFYLCASSPKAAGATDTQYFGPGTRLTVL.

This clone showed up just once. The V and J genes are TRBV28 and TRBJ2-7; 12 nucleotides align to TRBD2. In germline, CDR1 is MDHEN, CDR2 SYDVKM. The CDR3 covers 15 residues. J lost 4 bases, V lost 5 bases, and 6 bases had no gene match. CDR3 in DNA: TGTGCCAGCAGTCCTCTAGCGGGAGGGCCTTACGAGCAGTACTTC. This encodes CASSPLAGGPYEQYF. The whole variable domain, filled in from reference TRBV28 and TRBJ2-7, reads DVKVTQSSRYLVKRTGEKVFLECVQDMDHENMFWYRQDPGLGLRLIYFSYDVKMKEKGDIPEGYSVSREKKERFSLILESASTNQTSMYLCASSPLAGGPYEQYFGPGTRLTVT.

The chain joins TRBV5-4 to TRBJ2-1, with 7 nucleotides matching TRBD2. Per germline, CDR1 SGHNT and CDR2 YYREEE (reference sequence). V lost 7 bases to trimming and J lost 0 bases; unmatched junction nucleotides: 7. The CDR3 runs to 15 residues. This CDR3 reads CASGTTQSSYNEQFF. DNA for the CDR3: TGTGCCAGCGGGACTACCCAAAGCTCCTACAATGAGCAGTTCTTC.

This chain's CDR3 is CASSLSSRRGDGNTIYF. The CDR3 DNA follows: TGCGCCAGCAGCTTGTCATCGAGGAGGGGTGATGGAAACACCATATATTTT. This chain joins TRBV5-1 and TRBJ1-3; weak D call: TRBD1 (5 bases). This CDR3 comprises 17 residues. CDR1 SGHRS and CDR2 YFSETQ come from the germline V gene. Trimming removed 1 base from V and 3 bases from J, with 17 bases in between.

This chain links TRBV5-1 with TRBJ2-1; 9 nucleotides line up with TRBD2. Germline trimming cut 1 base from V and 10 bases from J; bases unmatched to any gene: 15. Germline CDR1 reads SGHRS; CDR2 reads YFSETQ. The CDR3 is 17 residues long. CDR3 DNA sequence: TGCGCCAGCAGCTTGTCGTCTAGCGGGATTGTGAAGAGGGAGCAGTTCTTC. Amino acids: CASSLSSSGIVKREQFF.

The chain joins TRBV6-1 to TRBJ2-1, with D unresolved. Germline loops: CDR1 MNHNS, CDR2 SASEGT. Trimming took off 2 bases at V and 5 bases at J, with 19 bases between the two ends. The CDR3 length is 17 residues. For the CDR3, the DNA is TGTGCCAGCAGTGAACGGAAAAGCAGGCGGTACAACAATGAGCAGTTCTTC. Its protein is CASSERKSRRYNNEQFF.

J is TRBJ2-6 and V is TRBV14; D gene uncertain. Trimming cost V 4 bases and J 0 bases, with 1 base left between them. This CDR3 contains 13 residues. Germline V gene data show CDR1 as SGHDN and CDR2 as FVKESK. CDR3 nucleotides: TGTGCCAGCAGCCCCTCTGGGGCCAACGTCCTGACTTTC. This encodes CASSPSGANVLTF. The entire variable domain, with the rest obtained from reference TRBV14 and TRBJ2-6, is as follows: EAGVTQFPSHSVIEKGQTVTLRCDPISGHDNLYWYRRVMGKEIKFLLHFVKESKQDESGMPNNRFLAERTGGTYSTLKVQPAELEDSGVYFCASSPSGANVLTFGAGSRLTVL.

This clone has a single count. This CDR3 is also generated by other DNA sequences in the sample. The genes are TRBV15 and TRBJ1-1, with D unresolved. From germline, CDR1 is LNHNV and CDR2 YYDKDF (reference sequence). V was trimmed by 9 bases and J by 2 bases, leaving 16 bases between them. The CDR3 is 14 amino acids. The CDR3 sequence is CATRRAEINTEAFF. CDR3 nucleotide sequence: TGTGCCACTAGAAGGGCAGAGATAAACACTGAAGCTTTCTTT. Variable domain in full (rest from reference TRBV15 and TRBJ1-1): DAMVIQNPRYQVTQFGKPVTLSCSQTLNHNVMYWYQQKSSQAPKLLFHYYDKDFNNEADTPDNFQSRRPNTSFCFLDIRSPGLGDTAMYLCATRRAEINTEAFFGQGTRLTVV.

The V call is TRBV27, the J call TRBJ2-2, with 8 bases aligning to TRBD1. The CDR3 sequence is 14 residues long. V lost 8 bases, J lost 7 bases, and 9 bases stayed unmatched. Germline V CDR1 and CDR2: MNHEY, SMNVEV (reference sequence). Here the CDR3 reads CASPGAGGIGELFF. The DNA of the CDR3 is TGTGCCAGCCCGGGGGCAGGGGGCATCGGGGAGCTGTTTTTT.

The chain links TRBV5-4 to TRBJ2-2; TRBD1 is a possible D gene (6 bases). Germline V CDR1 and CDR2: SGHNT, YYREEE (reference sequence). Trimming removed 4 bases at V and 1 base at J, with 17 bases between. The CDR3 contains 17 residues. CDR3: CASSPGTWGMNTGELFF. Here the CDR3 DNA reads TGTGCCAGCAGCCCTGGGACATGGGGGATGAACACCGGGGAGCTGTTTTTT. The whole variable domain, filled in from reference TRBV5-4 and TRBJ2-2, reads ETGVTQSPTHLIKTRGQQVTLRCSSQSGHNTVSWYQQALGQGPQFIFQYYREEENGRGNFPPRFSGLQFPNYSSELNVNALELDDSALYLCASSPGTWGMNTGELFFGEGSRLTVL.

V gene TRBV6-1 combines with J gene TRBJ1-1; D unclear. The V gene lost 4 bases and the J gene lost 5 bases, with 17 bases spanning the gap. Germline V gene data show CDR1 as MNHNS and CDR2 as SASEGT. The length of the CDR3 is 15 residues. CDR3 sequence: CASSATSGGWTEAFF. CDR3 in DNA: TGTGCCAGCAGTGCCACTTCCGGAGGGTGGACTGAAGCTTTCTTT.

The rearrangement uses TRBV10-3 and TRBJ2-5; tentative D call: TRBD1 (5 bases). The CDR3 sequence is 15 residues long. V was cut by 0 bases and J by 2 bases, with 10 bases left in between. Germline-derived CDR1 and CDR2 are ENHRY and SYGVKD. CDR3 DNA sequence: TGTGCCATCAGTGAGTCGACAGAATGGCAAGAGACCCAGTACTTC. It translates to CAISESTEWQETQYF.

This clone was recorded once. The CDR3 spells CASSPSGRELNEQYF. The CDR3 DNA is TGTGCCAGCTCACCGTCCGGACGGGAGCTCAACGAGCAGTACTTC. This chain connects TRBV18 to TRBJ2-7, with D perhaps TRBD2 (6 bases). In germline, CDR1 is KGHSH, CDR2 LQKENI. V was cut by 3 bases and J by 5 bases, with 17 bases left in between. CDR3 length: 15 residues.

The gene calls are TRBV19 and TRBJ2-7, with 14 bases matching TRBD2. There are 18 residues in the CDR3. The germline CDR1 and CDR2 sequences are LNHDA and SQIVND (reference sequence). Unmatched junction bases numbered 8, after V lost 4 bases and J lost 0 bases. In nucleotides, the CDR3 is TGTGCCAGTAGTAACACCGGGACTAGCGGGAGTTTCTCCTACGAGCAGTACTTC. Translation: CASSNTGTSGSFSYEQYF.

The chain links TRBV29-1 to TRBJ2-5; TRBD2 matches 8 bases. The CDR3 runs to 15 residues. The ends lost 8 bases at V and 2 bases at J; junction bases unmatched: 13. The germline V gene encodes CDR1 SQVTM and CDR2 ANQGSEA. The CDR3 protein is CSTHRAGGQQETQYF. Here the CDR3 DNA reads TGCAGCACCCACCGGGCGGGAGGCCAGCAAGAGACCCAGTACTTC. The full variable domain, rest sourced from reference TRBV29-1 and TRBJ2-5, is SAVISQKPSRDICQRGTSLTIQCQVDSQVTMMFWYRQQPGQSLTLIATANQGSEATYESGFVIDKFPISRPNLTFSTLTVSNMSPEDSSIYLCSTHRAGGQQETQYFGPGTRLLVL.

The chain carries TRBV9 and TRBJ2-7; D might be TRBD1 or TRBD2, each matching 5 bases. Trimming took off 4 bases at V and 3 bases at J, with 14 bases between the two ends. The length of the CDR3 is 14 residues. Germline assignment: CDR1 SGDLS and CDR2 YYNGEE. The CDR3 DNA reads TGTGCCAGCAGCCCCCGCCGGGACGACTACGAGCAGTACTTC. Its translation: CASSPRRDDYEQYF. The whole variable domain, remainder taken from reference TRBV9 and TRBJ2-7, is DSGVTQTPKHLITATGQRVTLRCSPRSGDLSVYWYQQSLDQGLQFLIQYYNGEERAKGNILERFSAQQFPDLHSELNLSSLELGDSALYFCASSPRRDDYEQYFGPGTRLTVT.

The J gene is TRBJ2-3, the V gene TRBV6-6; D remains ambiguous. CDR1 and CDR2 (germline): MNHNY, SVGAGI (reference sequence). The CDR3 loop spans 13 amino acids. With 0 bases removed from V and 2 bases from J, the gap between germline ends came to 3 bases. The chain's CDR3 is CASSYSPTDTQYF. The CDR3 nucleotides are TGTGCCAGCAGTTACTCCCCCACAGATACGCAGTATTTT.

The chain combines TRBV5-4 with TRBJ2-3, with 10 bases fitting TRBD1. The ends lost 3 bases at V and 4 bases at J; junction bases unmatched: 5. This CDR3 region has 15 residues. Germline assignment: CDR1 SGHNT and CDR2 YYREEE (reference sequence). Here the CDR3 DNA reads TGTGCCAGCAGCTCAGGGACAGGGGATGCAGATACGCAGTATTTT. Residues: CASSSGTGDADTQYF.